Described below is a single TCR beta chain sequence and its context. As yet, its antigen is unknown. Amplification by 5'RACE using constant-segment primers produced TCR alpha and TCR beta cDNA libraries that carried sample barcodes and UMIs. TCRdb fed the 5' RACE reads into MiXCR, producing one record per CDR3 protein. The data hold roughly 260,000 distinct CDR3 sequences, with about a sixth observed a single time. The sample originates from a study of T-cell memory formation after mild COVID-19. The CDR3 has 15 amino acids. V dropped 2 bases and J dropped 6 bases, with 12 bases sitting between them. Per germline, CDR1 SGHKS and CDR2 YYEKEE (reference sequence). Points from the study as a whole: Nothing confirmed that second-wave clones peaking on day 37 were specific for SARS-CoV-2.

This receptor was taken from a man aged 18 to 30 who had mild COVID-19 (a few samples of this study predate the infection). Cell type and time point are not known. What was sequenced was PBMCs or a T cell subset sorted from them (not recorded which). The J gene is TRBJ1-6, the V gene TRBV5-5; D uncertain. The CDR3 spells CASSFREAFNSPLHF. The DNA of the CDR3 is TGTGCCAGCAGCTTCCGGGAGGCGTTTAATTCACCCCTCCACTTT.